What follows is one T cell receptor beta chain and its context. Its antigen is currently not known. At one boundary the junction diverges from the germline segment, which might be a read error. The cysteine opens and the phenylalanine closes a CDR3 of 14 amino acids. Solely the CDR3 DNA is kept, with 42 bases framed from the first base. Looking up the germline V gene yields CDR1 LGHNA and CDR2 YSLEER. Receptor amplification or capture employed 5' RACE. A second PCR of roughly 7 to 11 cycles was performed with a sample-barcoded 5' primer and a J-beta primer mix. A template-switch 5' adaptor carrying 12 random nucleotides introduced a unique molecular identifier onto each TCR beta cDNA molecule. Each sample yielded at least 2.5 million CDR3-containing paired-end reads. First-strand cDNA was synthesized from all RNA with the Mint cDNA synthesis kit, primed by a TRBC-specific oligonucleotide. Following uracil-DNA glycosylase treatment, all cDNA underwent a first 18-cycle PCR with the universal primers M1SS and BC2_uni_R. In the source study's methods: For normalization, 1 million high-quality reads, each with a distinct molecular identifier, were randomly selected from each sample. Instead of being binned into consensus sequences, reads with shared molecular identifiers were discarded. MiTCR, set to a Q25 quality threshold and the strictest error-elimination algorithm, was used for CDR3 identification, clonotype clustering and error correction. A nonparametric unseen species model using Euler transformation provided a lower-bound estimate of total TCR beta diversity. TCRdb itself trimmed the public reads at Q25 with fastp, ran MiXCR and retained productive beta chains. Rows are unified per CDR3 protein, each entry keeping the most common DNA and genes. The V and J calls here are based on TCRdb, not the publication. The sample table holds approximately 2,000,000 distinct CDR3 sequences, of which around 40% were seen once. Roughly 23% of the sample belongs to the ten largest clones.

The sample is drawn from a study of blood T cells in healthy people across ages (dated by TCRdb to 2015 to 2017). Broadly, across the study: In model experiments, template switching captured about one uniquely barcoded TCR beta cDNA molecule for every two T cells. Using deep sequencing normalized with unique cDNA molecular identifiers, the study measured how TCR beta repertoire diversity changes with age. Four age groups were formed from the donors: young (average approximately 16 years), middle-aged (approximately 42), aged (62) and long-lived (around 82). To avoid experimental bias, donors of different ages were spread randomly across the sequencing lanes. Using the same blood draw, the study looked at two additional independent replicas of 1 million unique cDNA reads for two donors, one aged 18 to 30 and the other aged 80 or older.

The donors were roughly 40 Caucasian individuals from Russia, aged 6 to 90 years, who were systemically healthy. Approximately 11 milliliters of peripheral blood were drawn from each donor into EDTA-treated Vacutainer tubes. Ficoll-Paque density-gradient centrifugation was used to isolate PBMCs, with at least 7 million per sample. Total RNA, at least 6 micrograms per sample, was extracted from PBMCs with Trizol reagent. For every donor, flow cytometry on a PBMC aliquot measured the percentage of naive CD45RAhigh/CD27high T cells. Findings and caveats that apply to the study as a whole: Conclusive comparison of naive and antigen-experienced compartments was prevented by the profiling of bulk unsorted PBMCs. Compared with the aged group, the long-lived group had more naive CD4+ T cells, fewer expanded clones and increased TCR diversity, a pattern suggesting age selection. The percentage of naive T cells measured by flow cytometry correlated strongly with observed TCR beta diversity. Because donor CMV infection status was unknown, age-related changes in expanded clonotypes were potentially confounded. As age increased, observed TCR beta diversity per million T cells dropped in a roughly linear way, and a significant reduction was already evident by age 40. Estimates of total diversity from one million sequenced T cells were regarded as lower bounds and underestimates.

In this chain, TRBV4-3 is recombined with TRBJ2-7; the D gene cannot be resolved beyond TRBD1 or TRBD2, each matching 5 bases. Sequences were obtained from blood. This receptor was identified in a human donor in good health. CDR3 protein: CASSPELGTYKQYF. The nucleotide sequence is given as TGCGCCAGCAGCCCCGAGCTGGGGACCTACAAGCAGTACTTC.